This T cell receptor beta chain was captured in a study of T cells after yellow fever vaccination (dated by TCRdb to about 2019). In the study overall: Libraries from fractions with low cell numbers were prepared with the SMART-Seq v4 Ultra Low Input RNA kit. To follow T-cell clones before and after both primary and booster YFV17D yellow fever vaccination, bulk TCR alpha and beta repertoires underwent longitudinal sequencing. The cohort comprised two healthy male donors, one aged 18 to 29 and one aged 30 to 40 years. Bulk PBMC replicates and cell subsets were isolated from blood drawn at multiple timepoints before and after both primary and secondary immunization. Overall study results and their limits: Computational filtering was required because FACS-sorted repertoires could contain abundant contaminating clonotypes from the bulk population. A small fraction of clonotypes showed up in both the CD4 and CD8 compartments, probably as a result of convergent recombination. The secondary T-cell response was found to be weaker but faster than the primary response, with a peak reached on day 5 rather than on day 15. Because only two donors were included in the study, the extent to which the findings can be generalized is limited. Most clones expanded after primary vaccination were re-detected after the booster (just under 97% of CD4 and 88% of CD8), suggesting broad memory maintenance.

CDR1 and CDR2 (DFQATT, SNEGSKA) derive from the germline V gene (reference sequence). The CDR3 goes from the cysteine to the phenylalanine over 12 residues. Only the CDR3 DNA stays, 36 bases, in frame from base 1. The V end loses 6 bases and the J end loses 3 bases, and a stretch of 11 bases separates them. What the treatment or condition label conveys for this sample: live attenuated yellow fever vaccine strain. At each blood-draw timepoint, two biological replicates of bulk PBMCs were obtained. A standard Ficoll-Paque protocol was used to isolate PBMCs from peripheral blood. RNA was extracted with TriZol from bulk PBMCs, CD4 and CD8 fractions, and dextramer-positive and dextramer-negative fractions. This clonotype was detected ten times or more. The specificity of this receptor is unknown. No base quality values were provided; no much bigger clone lies one nucleotide off. The sequencer listed for this sample is Illumina NovaSeq 6000. TCR cDNA was synthesized by 5'RACE template switching, through which a universal primer site and unique molecular identifiers were introduced. Priming for cDNA synthesis came from both the TCR alpha and TCR beta constant segments. Libraries were amplified in two PCR steps, with sample barcodes and sequencing adapters added in the second step. Sequencing of the libraries was done on either Illumina HiSeq 2500 (2x100 bp) or NovaSeq (2x150 bp). Processing in the source paper ran as follows. Demultiplexing of reads and collapsing into UMI consensus sequences were performed with MIGEC, and V(D)J alignment was carried out with MiXCR. Clonotypes responding to the vaccine were identified with edgeR on replicate PBMC samples, with the criteria of FDR below 0.01 and a log2 fold change above 5 up to day 15. CD4 or CD8 identity was assigned to each bulk clonotype according to whether the clonotype was present at higher abundance in the sequenced CD4 repertoire or the sequenced CD8 repertoire. TCRdb itself trimmed the public reads at Q25 with fastp, ran MiXCR and retained productive beta chains. Under each unique CDR3 protein, matching rows form one entry showing the most common genes and DNA. None of the V and J calls come from the authors' own analysis; TCRdb made them. This sample lists some 240,000 distinct CDR3 sequences; approximately 3.6% were detected once. The top ten constitute over 15% of the sample.

The sample was PBMCs, taken 15 days after the yellow fever booster vaccination. The chain links TRBV20-1 with TRBJ1-1; the D gene is unclear. The sequence came from a man between 18 and 29 years old who received the YFV17D yellow fever vaccine. CDR3 protein: CSARPPDTEAFF. Here is the DNA: TGCAGTGCCCGCCCCCCAGACACTGAAGCTTTCTTT.